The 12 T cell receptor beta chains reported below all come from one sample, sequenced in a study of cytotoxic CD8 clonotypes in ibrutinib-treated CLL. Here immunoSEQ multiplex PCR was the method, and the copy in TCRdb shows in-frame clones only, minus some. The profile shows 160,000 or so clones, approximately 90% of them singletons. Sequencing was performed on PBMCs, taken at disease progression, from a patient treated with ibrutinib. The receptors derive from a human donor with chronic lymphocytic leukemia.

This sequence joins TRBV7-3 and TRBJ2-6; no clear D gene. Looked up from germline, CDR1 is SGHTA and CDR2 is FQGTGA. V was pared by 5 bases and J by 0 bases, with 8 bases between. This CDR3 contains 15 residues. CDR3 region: CASSLVLSGANVLTF. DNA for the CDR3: TGTGCCAGCAGCCTGGTTCTCTCTGGGGCCAACGTCCTGACTTTC.

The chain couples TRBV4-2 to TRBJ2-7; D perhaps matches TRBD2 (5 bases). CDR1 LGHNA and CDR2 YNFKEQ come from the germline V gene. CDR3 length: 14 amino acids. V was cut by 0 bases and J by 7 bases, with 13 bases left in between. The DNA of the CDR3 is TGTGCCAGCAGCCAAGATTTCGGGGTTCGGGAGCAGTACTTC. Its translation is CASSQDFGVREQYF.

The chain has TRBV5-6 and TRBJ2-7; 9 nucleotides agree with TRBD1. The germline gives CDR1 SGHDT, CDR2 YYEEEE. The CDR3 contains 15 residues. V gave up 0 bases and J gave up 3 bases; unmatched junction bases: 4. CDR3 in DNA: TGTGCCAGCAGCTTGGAGTGGACAGGGGACTACGAGCAGTACTTC. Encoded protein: CASSLEWTGDYEQYF.

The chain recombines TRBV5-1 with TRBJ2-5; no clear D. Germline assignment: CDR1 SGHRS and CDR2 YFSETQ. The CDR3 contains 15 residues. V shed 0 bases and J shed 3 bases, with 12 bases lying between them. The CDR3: CASSLAGQWEETQYF. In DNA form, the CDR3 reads TGCGCCAGCAGCTTGGCCGGTCAATGGGAAGAGACCCAGTACTTC.

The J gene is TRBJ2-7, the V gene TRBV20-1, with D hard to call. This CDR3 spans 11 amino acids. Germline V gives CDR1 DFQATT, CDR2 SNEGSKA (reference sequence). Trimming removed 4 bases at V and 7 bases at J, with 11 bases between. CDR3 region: CSAKSLQEQYF. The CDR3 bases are TGCAGTGCTAAAAGCCTCCAGGAGCAGTACTTC.

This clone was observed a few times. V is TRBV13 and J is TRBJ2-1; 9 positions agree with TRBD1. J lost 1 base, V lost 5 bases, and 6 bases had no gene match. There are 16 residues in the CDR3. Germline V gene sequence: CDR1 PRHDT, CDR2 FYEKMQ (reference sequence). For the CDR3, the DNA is TGTGCCAGCAGCCCTTTTGGACAGGGGTCCTACAATGAGCAGTTCTTC. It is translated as CASSPFGQGSYNEQFF.

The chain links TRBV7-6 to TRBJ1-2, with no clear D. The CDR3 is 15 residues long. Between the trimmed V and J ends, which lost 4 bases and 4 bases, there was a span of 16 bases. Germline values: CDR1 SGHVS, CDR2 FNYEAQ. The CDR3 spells CASSSDPRGVYGYTF. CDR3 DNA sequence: TGTGCCAGCAGCTCCGACCCGCGTGGGGTCTATGGCTACACCTTC.

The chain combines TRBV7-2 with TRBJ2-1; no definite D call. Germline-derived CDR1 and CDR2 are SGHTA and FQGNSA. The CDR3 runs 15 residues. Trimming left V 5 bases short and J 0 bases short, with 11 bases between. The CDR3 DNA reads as TGTGCCAGCAGCAAAGACTCGAGCTCCTACAATGAGCAGTTCTTC. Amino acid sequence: CASSKDSSSYNEQFF. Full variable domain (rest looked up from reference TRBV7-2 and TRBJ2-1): GAGVSQSPSNKVTEKGKDVELRCDPISGHTALYWYRQSLGQGLEFLIYFQGNSAPDKSGLPSDRFSAERTGGSVSTLTIQRTQQEDSAVYLCASSKDSSSYNEQFFGPGTRLTVL.

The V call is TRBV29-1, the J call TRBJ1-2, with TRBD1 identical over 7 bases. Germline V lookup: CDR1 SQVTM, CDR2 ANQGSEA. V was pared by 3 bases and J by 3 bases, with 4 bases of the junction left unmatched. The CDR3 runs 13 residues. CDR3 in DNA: TGCAGCGTTGACCAGGGGGGGGACTATGGCTACACCTTC. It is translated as CSVDQGGDYGYTF.

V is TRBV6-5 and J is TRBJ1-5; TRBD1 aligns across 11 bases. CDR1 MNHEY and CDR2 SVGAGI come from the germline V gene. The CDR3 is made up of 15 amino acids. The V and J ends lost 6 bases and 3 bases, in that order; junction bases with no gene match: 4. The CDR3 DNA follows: TGTGCCAGCAGAGCGGGACAGGGGGACAATCAGCCCCAGCATTTT. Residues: CASRAGQGDNQPQHF.

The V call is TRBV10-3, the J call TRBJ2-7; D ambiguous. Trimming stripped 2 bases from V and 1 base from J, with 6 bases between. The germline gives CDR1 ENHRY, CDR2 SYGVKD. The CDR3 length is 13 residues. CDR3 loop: CAISEGRSYEQYF. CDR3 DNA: TGTGCCATCAGTGAGGGCAGATCCTACGAGCAGTACTTC.

The CDR3 coding sequence is TGTGCCAGCAGCGTACGGACCGGGACGCGGCAGTTCTTC. This gives the protein CASSVRTGTRQFF. The chain links TRBV7-6 to TRBJ2-1; perhaps D is TRBD1 or TRBD2 (5 bases each). Trimming shortened V by 5 bases and J by 12 bases, and 17 bases separated the two germline ends. The CDR3 has 13 residues. Germline CDR1 and CDR2: SGHVS and FNYEAQ.